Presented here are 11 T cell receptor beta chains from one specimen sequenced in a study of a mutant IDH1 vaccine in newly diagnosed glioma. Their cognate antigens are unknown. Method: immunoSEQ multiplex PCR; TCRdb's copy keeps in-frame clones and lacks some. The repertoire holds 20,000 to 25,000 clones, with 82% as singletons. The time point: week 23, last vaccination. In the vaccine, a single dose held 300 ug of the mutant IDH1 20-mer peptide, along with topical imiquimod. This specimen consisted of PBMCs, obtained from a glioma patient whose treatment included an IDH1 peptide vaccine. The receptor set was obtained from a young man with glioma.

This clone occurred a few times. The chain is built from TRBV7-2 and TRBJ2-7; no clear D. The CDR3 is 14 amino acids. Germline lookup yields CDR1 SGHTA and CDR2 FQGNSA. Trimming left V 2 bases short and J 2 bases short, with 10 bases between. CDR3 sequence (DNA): TGTGCCAGCAGCTTACGCGGCAGTACCTACGAGCAGTACTTC. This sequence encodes CASSLRGSTYEQYF.

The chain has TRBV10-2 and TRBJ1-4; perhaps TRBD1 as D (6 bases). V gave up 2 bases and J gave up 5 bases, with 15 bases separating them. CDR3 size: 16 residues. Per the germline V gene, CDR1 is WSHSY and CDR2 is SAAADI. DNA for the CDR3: TGCGCCAGCAGTGAGGTCTACAGGGCGGTAAATGAAAAACTGTTTTTT. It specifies CASSEVYRAVNEKLFF.

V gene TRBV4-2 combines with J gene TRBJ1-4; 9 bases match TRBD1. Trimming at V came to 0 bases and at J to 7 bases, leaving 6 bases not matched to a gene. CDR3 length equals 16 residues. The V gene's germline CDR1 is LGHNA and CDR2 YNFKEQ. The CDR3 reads CASSQDQGTGIEKLFF. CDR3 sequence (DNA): TGTGCCAGCAGCCAAGACCAAGGGACAGGGATTGAAAAACTGTTTTTT.

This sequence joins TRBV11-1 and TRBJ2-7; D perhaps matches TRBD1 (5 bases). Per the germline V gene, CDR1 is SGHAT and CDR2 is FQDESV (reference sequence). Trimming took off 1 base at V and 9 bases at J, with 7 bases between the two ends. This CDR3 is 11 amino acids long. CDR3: CASSLGTGQYF. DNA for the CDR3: TGTGCCAGCAGCTTAGGTACAGGGCAGTACTTC.

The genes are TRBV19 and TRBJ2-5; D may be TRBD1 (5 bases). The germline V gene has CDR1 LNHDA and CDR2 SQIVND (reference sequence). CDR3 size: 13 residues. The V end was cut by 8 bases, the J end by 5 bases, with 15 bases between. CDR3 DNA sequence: TGTGCCAGTCGCGGCAGGGTAGTGGAGACCCAGTACTTC. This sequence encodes CASRGRVVETQYF.

The CDR3 coding sequence is TGTGCCAGCAATACCGGACGGGGCACTGAAGCTTTCTTT. This encodes CASNTGRGTEAFF. The rearrangement uses TRBV6-1 and TRBJ1-1; D remains ambiguous. V lost 7 bases, J lost 4 bases, and 13 bases lay in between. The CDR3 is 13 residues long. Germline V gives CDR1 MNHNS, CDR2 SASEGT.

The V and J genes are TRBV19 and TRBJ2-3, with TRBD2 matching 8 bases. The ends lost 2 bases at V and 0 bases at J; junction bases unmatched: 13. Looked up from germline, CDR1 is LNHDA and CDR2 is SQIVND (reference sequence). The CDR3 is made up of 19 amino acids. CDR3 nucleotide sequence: TGTGCCAGTAGTATATGGAAGGCTAGCGGGTTGACTAGCACAGATACGCAGTATTTT. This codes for CASSIWKASGLTSTDTQYF.

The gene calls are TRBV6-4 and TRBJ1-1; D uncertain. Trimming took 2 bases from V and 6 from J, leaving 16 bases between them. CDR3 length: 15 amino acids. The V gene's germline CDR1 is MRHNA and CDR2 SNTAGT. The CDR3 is CASSDNFMAAAEAFF. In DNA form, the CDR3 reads TGTGCCAGCAGTGACAATTTTATGGCAGCGGCTGAAGCTTTCTTT.

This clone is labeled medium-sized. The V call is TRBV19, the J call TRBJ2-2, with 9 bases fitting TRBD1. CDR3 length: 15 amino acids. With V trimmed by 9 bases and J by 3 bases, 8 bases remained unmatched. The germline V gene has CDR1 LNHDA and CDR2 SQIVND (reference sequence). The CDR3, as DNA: TGTGCCAGCAATCCCGGGACAGGGTACACCGGGGAGCTGTTTTTT. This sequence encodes CASNPGTGYTGELFF.

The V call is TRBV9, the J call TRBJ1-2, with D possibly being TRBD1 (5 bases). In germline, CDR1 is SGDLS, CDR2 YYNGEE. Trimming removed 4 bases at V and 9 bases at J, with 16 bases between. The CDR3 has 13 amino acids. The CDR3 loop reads CASSLLGEASYTF. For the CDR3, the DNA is TGTGCCAGCAGCCTACTAGGGGAAGCAAGCTACACCTTC.

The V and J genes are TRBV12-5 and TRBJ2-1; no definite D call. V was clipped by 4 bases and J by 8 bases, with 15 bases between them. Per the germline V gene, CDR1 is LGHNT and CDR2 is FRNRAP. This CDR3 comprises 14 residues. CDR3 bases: TGTGCTAGTGGTTCGACCCCCTGGTACCATGAGCAGTTCTTC. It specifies CASGSTPWYHEQFF.